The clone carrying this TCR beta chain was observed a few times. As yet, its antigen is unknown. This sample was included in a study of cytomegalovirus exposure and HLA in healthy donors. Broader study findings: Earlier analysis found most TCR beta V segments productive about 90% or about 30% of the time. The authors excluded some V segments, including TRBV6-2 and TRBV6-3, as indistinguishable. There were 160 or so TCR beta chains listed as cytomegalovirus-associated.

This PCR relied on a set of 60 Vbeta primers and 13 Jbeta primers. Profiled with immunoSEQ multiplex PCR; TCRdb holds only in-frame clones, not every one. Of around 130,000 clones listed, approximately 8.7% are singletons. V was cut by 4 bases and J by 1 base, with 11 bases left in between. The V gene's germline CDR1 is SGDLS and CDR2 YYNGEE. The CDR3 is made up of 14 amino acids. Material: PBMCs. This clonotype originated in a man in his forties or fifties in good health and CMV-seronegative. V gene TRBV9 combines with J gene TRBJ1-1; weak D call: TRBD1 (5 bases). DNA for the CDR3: TGTGCCAGCAGCCCGGACACCTCGAACACTGAAGCTTTCTTT. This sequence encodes CASSPDTSNTEAFF.